A few counts support the clone carrying this T cell receptor (beta chain). Its antigen is undetermined. The data are from a study of T-cell memory formation after mild COVID-19. The wider study: TCR clusters mostly belonged to single donors. Whole-study results and caveats: SARS-CoV-2 specificity was not confirmed for second-wave clones peaking on day 37. There was a balanced CD4/CD8 profile in clones contracting day 15 to 85, and later expanders leaned CD4+.

Amplification by 5'RACE using constant-segment primers produced TCR alpha and TCR beta cDNA libraries that carried sample barcodes and UMIs. MiXCR, applied by TCRdb to the 5' RACE reads, yields one record per CDR3 protein. The sample yields 140,000 or so distinct CDR3 sequences, 11% to 15% seen once. Per germline, CDR1 SGHVS and CDR2 FQNEAQ. The ends were cut back, 1 base at V and 8 bases at J, with 9 bases in the middle. The CDR3 sequence is 13 residues long. This sequence originates from an adult woman who had mild COVID-19 (a few samples of this study predate the infection). Cell type and time point are not known. The sequencing input was PBMCs or a T cell subset sorted from them (not recorded which). The rearrangement uses TRBV7-8 and TRBJ2-1; unclear D gene. The CDR3 sequence is CASSLGPHDEQFF. The CDR3 DNA reads as TGTGCCAGCAGCTTAGGTCCCCATGATGAGCAGTTCTTC.